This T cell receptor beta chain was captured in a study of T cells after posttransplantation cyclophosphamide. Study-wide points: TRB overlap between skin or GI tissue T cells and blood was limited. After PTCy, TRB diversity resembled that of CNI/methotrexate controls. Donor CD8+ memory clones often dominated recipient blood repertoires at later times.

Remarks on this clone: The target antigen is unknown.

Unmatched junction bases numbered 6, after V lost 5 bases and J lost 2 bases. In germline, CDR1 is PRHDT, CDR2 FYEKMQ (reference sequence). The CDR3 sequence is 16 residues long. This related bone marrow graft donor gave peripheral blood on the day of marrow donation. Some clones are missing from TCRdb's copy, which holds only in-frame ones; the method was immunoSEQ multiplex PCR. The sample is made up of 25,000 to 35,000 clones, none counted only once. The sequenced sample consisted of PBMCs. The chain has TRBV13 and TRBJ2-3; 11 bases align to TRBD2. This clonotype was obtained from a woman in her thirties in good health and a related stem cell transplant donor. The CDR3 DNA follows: TGTGCCAGCAGCCTGTTAGCGGGGGGGCCCACAGATACGCAGTATTTT. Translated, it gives CASSLLAGGPTDTQYF.